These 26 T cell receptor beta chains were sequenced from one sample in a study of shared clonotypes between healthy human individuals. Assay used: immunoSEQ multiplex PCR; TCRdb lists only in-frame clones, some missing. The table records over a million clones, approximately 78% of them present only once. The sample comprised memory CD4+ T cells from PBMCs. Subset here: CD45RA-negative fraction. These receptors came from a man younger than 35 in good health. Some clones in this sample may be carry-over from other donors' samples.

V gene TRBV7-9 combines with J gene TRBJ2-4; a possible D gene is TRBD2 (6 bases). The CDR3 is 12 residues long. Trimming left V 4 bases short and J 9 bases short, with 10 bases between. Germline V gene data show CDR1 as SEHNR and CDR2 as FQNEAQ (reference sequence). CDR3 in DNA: TGTGCCAGCAGCTCGGGAGAAGGCATTCAGTACTTC. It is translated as CASSSGEGIQYF.

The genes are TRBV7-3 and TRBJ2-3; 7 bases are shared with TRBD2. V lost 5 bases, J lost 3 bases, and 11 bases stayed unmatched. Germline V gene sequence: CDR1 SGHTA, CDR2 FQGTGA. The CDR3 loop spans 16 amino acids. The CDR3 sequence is CASSAPGGRRTDTQYF. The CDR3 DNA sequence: TGTGCCAGCAGCGCCCCGGGCGGGAGAAGGACAGATACGCAGTATTTT.

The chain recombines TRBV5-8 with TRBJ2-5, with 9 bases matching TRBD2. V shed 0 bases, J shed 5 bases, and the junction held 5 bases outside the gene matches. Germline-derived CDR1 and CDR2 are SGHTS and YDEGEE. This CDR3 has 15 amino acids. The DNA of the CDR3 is TGTGCCAGCAGCTTGGCGAGCGGGAGGAGGGAGACCCAGTACTTC. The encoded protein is CASSLASGRRETQYF.

CDR3 residues: CASSPLNIGGEAFF. Written as DNA, the CDR3 is TGTGCCAGCTCACCCCTGAACATCGGGGGTGAAGCTTTCTTT. The gene calls are TRBV18 and TRBJ1-1, with D perhaps matching TRBD1 (5 bases). The germline V gene has CDR1 KGHSH and CDR2 LQKENI. The CDR3 contains 14 residues. The V end lost 3 bases, the J end lost 7 bases, and 15 bases lay between the germline ends.

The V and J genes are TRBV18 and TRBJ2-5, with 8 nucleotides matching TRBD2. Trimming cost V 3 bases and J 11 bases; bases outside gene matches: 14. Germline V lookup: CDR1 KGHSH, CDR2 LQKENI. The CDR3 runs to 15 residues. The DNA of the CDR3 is TGTGCCAGCTCACCCCCGGGGGTAGCGGGACTAGAGCAGTACTTC. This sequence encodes CASSPPGVAGLEQYF.

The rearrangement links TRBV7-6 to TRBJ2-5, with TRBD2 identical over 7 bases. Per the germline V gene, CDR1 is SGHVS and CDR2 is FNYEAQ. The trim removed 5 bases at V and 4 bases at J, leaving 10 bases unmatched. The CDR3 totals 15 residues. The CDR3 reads CASSSPAGDGETQYF. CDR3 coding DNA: TGTGCCAGCAGCAGCCCCGCGGGAGATGGAGAGACCCAGTACTTC.

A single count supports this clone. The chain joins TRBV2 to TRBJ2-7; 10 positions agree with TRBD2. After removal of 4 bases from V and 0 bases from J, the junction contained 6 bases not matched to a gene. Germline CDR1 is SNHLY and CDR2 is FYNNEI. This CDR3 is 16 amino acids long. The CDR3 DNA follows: TGTGCCAGCAGTGTCGGGACTAGCGACAACTCCTACGAGCAGTACTTC. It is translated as CASSVGTSDNSYEQYF.

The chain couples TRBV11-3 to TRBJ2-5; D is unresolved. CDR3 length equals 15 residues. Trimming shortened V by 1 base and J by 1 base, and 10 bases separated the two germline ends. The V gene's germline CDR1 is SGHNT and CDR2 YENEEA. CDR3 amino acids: CASSLGQAPQETQYF. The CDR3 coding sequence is TGTGCCAGCAGCTTAGGGCAGGCACCCCAAGAGACCCAGTACTTC.

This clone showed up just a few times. CDR3 coding DNA: TGTGCCAGCAGCCCTAGACCGGGAGGCACTGAAGCTTTCTTT. Encoded protein: CASSPRPGGTEAFF. J is TRBJ1-1 and V is TRBV7-3; no clear D gene. CDR1 and CDR2 from the germline V gene are SGHTA and FQGTGA. The CDR3 spans 14 residues. V was pared by 5 bases and J by 4 bases, with 14 bases between.

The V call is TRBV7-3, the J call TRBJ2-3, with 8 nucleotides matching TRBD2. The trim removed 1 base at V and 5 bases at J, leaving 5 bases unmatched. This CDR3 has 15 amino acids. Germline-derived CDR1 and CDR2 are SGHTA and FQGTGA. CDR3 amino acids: CASSLNSGMGDTQYF. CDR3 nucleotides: TGTGCCAGCAGCTTAAATAGCGGGATGGGAGATACGCAGTATTTT.

The CDR3 region is CASSLRSGYTF. The CDR3 bases are TGTGCCAGCAGCTTGCGGAGTGGCTACACCTTC. The chain uses TRBV5-8 and TRBJ1-2; D not certain. The germline gives CDR1 SGHTS, CDR2 YDEGEE. Trimming cost V 1 base and J 7 bases, with 5 bases left between them. The CDR3 runs 11 residues.

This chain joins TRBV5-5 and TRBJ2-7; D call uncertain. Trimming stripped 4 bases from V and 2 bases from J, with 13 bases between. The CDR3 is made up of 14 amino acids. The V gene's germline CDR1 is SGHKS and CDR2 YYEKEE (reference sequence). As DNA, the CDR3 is TGTGCCAGCAGCCTCACCGGCTTCACCTACGAGCAGTACTTC. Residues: CASSLTGFTYEQYF.

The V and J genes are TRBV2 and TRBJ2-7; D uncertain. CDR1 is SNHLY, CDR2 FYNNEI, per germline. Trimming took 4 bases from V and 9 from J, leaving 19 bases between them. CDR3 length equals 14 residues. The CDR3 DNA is TGTGCCAGCAGTGTTGGGCTCGGCCTTCGAGGGCAGTACTTC. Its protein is CASSVGLGLRGQYF.

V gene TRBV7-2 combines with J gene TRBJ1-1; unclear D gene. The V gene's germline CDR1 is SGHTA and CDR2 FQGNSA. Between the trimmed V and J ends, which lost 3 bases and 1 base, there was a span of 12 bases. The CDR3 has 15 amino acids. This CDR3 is CASSFLSVGNTEAFF. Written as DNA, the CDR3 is TGTGCCAGCAGCTTCCTATCAGTAGGGAACACTGAAGCTTTCTTT.

The CDR3 loop reads CASSVRSLNTGELFF. Here the CDR3 DNA reads TGTGCCAGCAGTGTGCGGAGCCTAAACACCGGGGAGCTGTTTTTT. The V call is TRBV6-4, the J call TRBJ2-2; no definite D call. Trimming cost V 4 bases and J 2 bases, with 11 bases left between them. Germline V gene lookup returns CDR1 MRHNA and CDR2 SNTAGT. This CDR3 comprises 15 residues.

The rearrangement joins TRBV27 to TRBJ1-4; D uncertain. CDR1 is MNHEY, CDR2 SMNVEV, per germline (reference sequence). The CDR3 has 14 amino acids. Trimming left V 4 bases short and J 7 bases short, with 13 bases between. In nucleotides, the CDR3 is TGTGCCAGCAGTTCGGTCCCGGGGAGTGAAAAACTGTTTTTT. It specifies CASSSVPGSEKLFF.

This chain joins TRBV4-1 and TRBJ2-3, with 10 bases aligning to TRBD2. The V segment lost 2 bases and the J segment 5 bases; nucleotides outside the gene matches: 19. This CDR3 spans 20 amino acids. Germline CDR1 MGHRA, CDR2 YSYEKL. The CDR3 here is CASSQRASGGAIKTRDTQYF. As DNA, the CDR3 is TGCGCCAGCAGCCAACGCGCGAGCGGGGGGGCAATAAAAACACGAGATACGCAGTATTTT.

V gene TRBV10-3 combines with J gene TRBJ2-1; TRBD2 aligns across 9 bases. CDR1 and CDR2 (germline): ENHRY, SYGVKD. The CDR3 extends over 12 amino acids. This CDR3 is CASGRSYNEQFF. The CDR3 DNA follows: TGTGCGAGCGGGAGGTCCTACAATGAGCAGTTCTTC.

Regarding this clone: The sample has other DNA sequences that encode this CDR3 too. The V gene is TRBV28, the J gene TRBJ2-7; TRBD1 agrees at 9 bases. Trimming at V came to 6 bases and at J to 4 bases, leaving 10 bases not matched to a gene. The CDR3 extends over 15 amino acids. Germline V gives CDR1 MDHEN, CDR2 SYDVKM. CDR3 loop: CASSRPGQGIYEQYF. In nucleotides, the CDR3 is TGTGCCAGCAGCCGACCGGGACAGGGTATTTACGAGCAGTACTTC.

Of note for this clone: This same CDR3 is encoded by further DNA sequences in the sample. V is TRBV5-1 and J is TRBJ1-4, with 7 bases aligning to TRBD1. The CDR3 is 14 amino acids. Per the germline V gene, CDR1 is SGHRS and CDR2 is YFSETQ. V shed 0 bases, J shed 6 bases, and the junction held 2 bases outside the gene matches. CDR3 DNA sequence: TGCGCCAGCAGCTTGGGACAGGGCGATGAAAAACTGTTTTTT. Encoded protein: CASSLGQGDEKLFF.

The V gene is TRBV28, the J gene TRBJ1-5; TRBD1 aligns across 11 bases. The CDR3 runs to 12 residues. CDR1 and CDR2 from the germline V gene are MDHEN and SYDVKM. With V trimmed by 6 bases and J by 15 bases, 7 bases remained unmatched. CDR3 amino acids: CASSKDRGLRHF. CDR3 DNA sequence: TGTGCCAGCAGCAAGGACAGGGGGCTCCGGCATTTT.

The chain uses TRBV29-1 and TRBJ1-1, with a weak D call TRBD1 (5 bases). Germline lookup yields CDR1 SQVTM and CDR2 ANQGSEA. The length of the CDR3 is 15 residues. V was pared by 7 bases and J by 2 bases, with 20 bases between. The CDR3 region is CSALSDGGRNTEAFF. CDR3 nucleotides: TGCAGCGCCCTGAGCGACGGGGGTAGAAACACTGAAGCTTTCTTT. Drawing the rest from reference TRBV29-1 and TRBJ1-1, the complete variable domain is SAVISQKPSRDICQRGTSLTIQCQVDSQVTMMFWYRQQPGQSLTLIATANQGSEATYESGFVIDKFPISRPNLTFSTLTVSNMSPEDSSIYLCSALSDGGRNTEAFFGQGTRLTVV.

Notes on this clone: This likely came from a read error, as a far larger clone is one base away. The CDR3 coding sequence is TGTGTCAGCAGTCCCCGGCAGGGGGCTATTGGAAACACCATATATTTT. Protein: CVSSPRQGAIGNTIYF. The chain carries TRBV7-9 and TRBJ1-3; 8 nucleotides align to TRBD1. The CDR3 is 16 residues long. Germline assignment: CDR1 SEHNR and CDR2 FQNEAQ (reference sequence). Together with reference TRBV7-9 and TRBJ1-3, the CDR3 gives the full variable domain: DTGVSQNPRHKITKRGQNVTFRCDPISEHNRLYWYRQTLGQGPEFLTYFQNEAQLEKSRLLSDRFSAERPKGSFSTLEIQRTEQGDSAMYLCVSSPRQGAIGNTIYFGEGSWLTVV.

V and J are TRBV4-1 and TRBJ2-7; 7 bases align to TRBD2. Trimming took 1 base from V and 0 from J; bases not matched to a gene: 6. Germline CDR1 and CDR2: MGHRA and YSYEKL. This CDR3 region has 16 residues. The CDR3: CASSQAASGNSYEQYF. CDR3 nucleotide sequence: TGCGCCAGCAGCCAAGCGGCCAGCGGGAACTCCTACGAGCAGTACTTC.

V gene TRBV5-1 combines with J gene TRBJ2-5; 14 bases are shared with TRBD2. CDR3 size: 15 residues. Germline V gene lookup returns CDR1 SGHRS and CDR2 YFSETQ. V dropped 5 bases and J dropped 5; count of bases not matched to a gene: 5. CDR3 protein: CASRTSGRAEETQYF. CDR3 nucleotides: TGCGCCAGCAGGACTAGCGGGAGGGCCGAGGAGACCCAGTACTTC.

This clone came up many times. The CDR3 region is CACHRASSYNEQFF. CDR3 in DNA: TGTGCCTGCCACAGGGCGAGCTCCTACAATGAGCAGTTCTTC. The chain is built from TRBV30 and TRBJ2-1, with D possibly being TRBD1 (6 bases). There are 14 residues in the CDR3. Germline V CDR1 and CDR2: GTSNPN, SVGIG (reference sequence). Trimming stripped 6 bases from V and 0 bases from J, with 12 bases between.